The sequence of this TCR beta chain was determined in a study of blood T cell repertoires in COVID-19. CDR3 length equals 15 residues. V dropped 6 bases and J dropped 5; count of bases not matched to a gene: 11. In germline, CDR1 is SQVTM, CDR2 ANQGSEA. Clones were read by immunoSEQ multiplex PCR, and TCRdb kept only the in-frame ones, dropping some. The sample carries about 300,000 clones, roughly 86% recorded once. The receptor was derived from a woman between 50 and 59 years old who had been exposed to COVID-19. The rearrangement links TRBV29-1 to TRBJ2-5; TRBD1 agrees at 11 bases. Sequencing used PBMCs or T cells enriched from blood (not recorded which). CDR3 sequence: CSVIRDRGFLETQYF. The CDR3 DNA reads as TGCAGCGTAATAAGGGACAGGGGGTTTTTGGAGACCCAGTACTTC.